The clone carrying this TCR beta chain was observed a few times. The target antigen is unknown. The data belong to a study of blood T cells in healthy people across ages. Study outcomes and limitations: Long-lived donors exceeded aged donors in naive CD4+ cells and diversity.

Primed by a sample-barcoded 5' primer and a J-beta primer mix, a second PCR proceeded for 7 to 11 cycles. The study obtained at least 3 million CDR3-containing paired-end reads from every sample. Via MiXCR, TCRdb re-called the 5' RACE reads, giving one row per CDR3 protein. The sample shows some 920,000 distinct CDR3 sequences, roughly 51% of them seen only once. Germline V lookup: CDR1 DFQATT, CDR2 SNEGSKA (reference sequence). The CDR3 consists of 13 residues. This chain joins TRBV20-1 and TRBJ2-7; 10 bases are shared with TRBD2. The receptor was isolated from a woman aged 60-75 years in good health. Specimen: blood. The chain's CDR3 is CSPPTAGGREQYF. The CDR3 nucleotides are TGCAGCCCTCCGACAGCGGGAGGGCGCGAGCAGTACTTC.